The 26 T cell receptor beta chains below all came from one sample that was sequenced in a study of siplizumab effects on memory and regulatory T cells. Method: immunoSEQ multiplex PCR; TCRdb's copy keeps in-frame clones and lacks some. The sample includes 85,000 to 95,000 clones, approximately 95% of them seen just once. What was sequenced was non-Treg CD4+ T cells sorted from blood. These receptors all come from a human donor in good health.

This sequence joins TRBV5-1 and TRBJ1-1; D not resolved. Germline V gives CDR1 SGHRS, CDR2 YFSETQ. Trimming pared 0 bases from V and 6 bases from J, leaving 12 bases between. This CDR3 is 14 amino acids long. CDR3 nucleotide sequence: TGCGCCAGCAGCTTGGATTCGAAGAGTCCTGAAGCTTTCTTT. Translating gives CASSLDSKSPEAFF.

The chain carries TRBV7-9 and TRBJ2-3, with unresolved D. The CDR3 totals 11 residues. The V end lost 7 bases, the J end lost 4 bases, and 6 bases lay between the germline ends. Germline CDR1 and CDR2: SEHNR and FQNEAQ (reference sequence). The CDR3 DNA reads as TGTGCCAGCACTCCCGCAGATACGCAGTATTTT. It specifies CASTPADTQYF.

There are a few counts of this clone. The V and J genes are TRBV19 and TRBJ1-1; 7 bases fit TRBD1. CDR1 is LNHDA and CDR2 is SQIVND in the germline V gene (reference sequence). V was pared by 3 bases and J by 10 bases, with 8 bases of the junction left unmatched. The CDR3 is 13 amino acids. The CDR3 sequence: CASSIDRDVAAFF. The CDR3 DNA reads TGTGCCAGTAGTATCGACAGGGACGTTGCAGCTTTCTTT.

The rearrangement uses TRBV7-6 and TRBJ1-5; the D is unclear. The CDR3 has 15 residues. Trimming took 1 base from V and 4 from J, leaving 11 bases between them. Germline V gene data show CDR1 as SGHVS and CDR2 as FNYEAQ. The CDR3 region has the DNA TGTGCCAGCAGCTTAGGTCCAGCCGTAAATCAGCCCCAGCATTTT. This encodes CASSLGPAVNQPQHF.

This clone showed up just once. This chain uses TRBV18 with TRBJ2-1, with 10 bases matching TRBD2. Per the germline V gene, CDR1 is KGHSH and CDR2 is LQKENI. V trimming: 5 bases; J trimming: 5 bases; junction bases outside the gene matches: 9. This CDR3 is 16 amino acids long. CDR3 sequence: CASSVALAGVDNEQFF. Written as DNA, the CDR3 is TGTGCCAGCTCAGTGGCCCTAGCGGGAGTGGACAATGAGCAGTTCTTC.

V is TRBV19 and J is TRBJ2-5, with D perhaps matching TRBD2 (6 bases). The CDR3 consists of 15 residues. In germline, CDR1 is LNHDA, CDR2 SQIVND (reference sequence). Trimming cost V 0 bases and J 5 bases, with 13 bases left between them. The CDR3 region has the DNA TGTGCCAGTAGTATAGAGGGCCTAGGGAGGGAGACCCAGTACTTC. Its protein product is CASSIEGLGRETQYF.

The CDR3 DNA follows: TGTGCCAGCAGTTATTCCAGTTTAGGCAATCAGCCCCAGCATTTT. Its translation is CASSYSSLGNQPQHF. The chain links TRBV6-5 to TRBJ1-5; no firm D call. The CDR3 contains 15 residues. The V gene lost 3 bases and the J gene lost 2 bases, with 11 bases spanning the gap. Germline V gene lookup returns CDR1 MNHEY and CDR2 SVGAGI.

The chain has TRBV19 and TRBJ2-7; 14 bases match TRBD2. The CDR3 loop spans 17 amino acids. In germline, CDR1 is LNHDA, CDR2 SQIVND (reference sequence). J was trimmed by 3 bases and V by 5 bases; bases with no gene match: 9. The CDR3, as DNA: TGTGCCAGTAGTCCAGGCGGACTAGCGGGAGGTTTCTACGAGCAGTACTTC. This encodes CASSPGGLAGGFYEQYF. Drawing the rest from reference TRBV19 and TRBJ2-7, the complete variable domain is DGGITQSPKYLFRKEGQNVTLSCEQNLNHDAMYWYRQDPGQGLRLIYYSQIVNDFQKGDIAEGYSVSREKKESFPLTVTSAQKNPTAFYLCASSPGGLAGGFYEQYFGPGTRLTVT.

This clone was seen only once. V is TRBV29-1 and J is TRBJ1-1; possibly TRBD1 for D (5 bases). Germline V gene lookup returns CDR1 SQVTM and CDR2 ANQGSEA. The CDR3 loop spans 11 amino acids. Between the trimmed V and J ends, which lost 3 bases and 4 bases, there was a span of 6 bases. The CDR3 region is CSVDGATEAFF. CDR3 nucleotides: TGCAGCGTTGACGGGGCCACTGAAGCTTTCTTT.

This clone was observed a single time. This rearrangement joins TRBV19 to TRBJ2-3, with 8 bases lining up with TRBD2. V gave up 2 bases and J gave up 4 bases; unmatched junction bases: 2. This CDR3 comprises 14 residues. Germline lookup yields CDR1 LNHDA and CDR2 SQIVND (reference sequence). The CDR3 sequence: CASSISGSPDTQYF. In DNA form, the CDR3 reads TGTGCCAGTAGTATAAGCGGGAGCCCAGATACGCAGTATTTT. The complete variable domain, with remaining parts taken from reference TRBV19 and TRBJ2-3, reads DGGITQSPKYLFRKEGQNVTLSCEQNLNHDAMYWYRQDPGQGLRLIYYSQIVNDFQKGDIAEGYSVSREKKESFPLTVTSAQKNPTAFYLCASSISGSPDTQYFGPGTRLTVL.

The chain combines TRBV6-5 with TRBJ1-2; D is perhaps TRBD1 (6 bases). The V gene's germline CDR1 is MNHEY and CDR2 SVGAGI. V was clipped by 2 bases and J by 6 bases, with 19 bases between them. CDR3 length: 16 amino acids. The DNA of the CDR3 is TGTGCCAGCAGTTACGCTTACGGACAGCCTAGGGATGGCTACACCTTC. Residues: CASSYAYGQPRDGYTF.

The V and J genes are TRBV7-8 and TRBJ2-5, with D maybe TRBD1 (6 bases). The germline gives CDR1 SGHVS, CDR2 FQNEAQ. V dropped 0 bases and J dropped 6 bases, with 11 bases sitting between them. This CDR3 has 14 amino acids. For the CDR3, the DNA is TGTGCCAGCAGCTTAGCGGACAGTATGAAGACCCAGTACTTC. Amino acid sequence: CASSLADSMKTQYF. The full variable domain, with the rest looked up from reference TRBV7-8 and TRBJ2-5, is GAGVSQSPRYKVAKRGQDVALRCDPISGHVSLFWYQQALGQGPEFLTYFQNEAQLDKSGLPSDRFFAERPEGSVSTLKIQRTQQEDSAVYLCASSLADSMKTQYFGPGTRLLVL.

This chain connects TRBV18 to TRBJ2-3; D might be TRBD1 (6 bases). The CDR3 is 13 amino acids. Between the trimmed V and J ends, which lost 5 bases and 2 bases, there was a span of 8 bases. Germline V lookup: CDR1 KGHSH, CDR2 LQKENI. The CDR3 DNA is TGTGCCAGCTCAGGACAGCTCACAGATACGCAGTATTTT. Its protein is CASSGQLTDTQYF.

The CDR3 coding sequence is TGTGCCAGCAGCGTAGCTCCAAACACAGATACGCAGTATTTT. Protein: CASSVAPNTDTQYF. The genes are TRBV9 and TRBJ2-3; D not certain. V was trimmed by 0 bases and J by 2 bases, leaving 7 bases between them. This CDR3 is 14 amino acids long. Germline-derived CDR1 and CDR2 are SGDLS and YYNGEE.

The chain uses TRBV5-1 and TRBJ1-2; D ambiguous. The germline V gene encodes CDR1 SGHRS and CDR2 YFSETQ. Trimming took 2 bases from V and 5 from J, leaving 13 bases between them. CDR3 length equals 14 residues. The CDR3, as DNA: TGCGCCAGCAGCTTCGAGTCGGCCGGATATGGCTACACCTTC. This sequence encodes CASSFESAGYGYTF. Together with reference TRBV5-1 and TRBJ1-2, the CDR3 gives the full variable domain: KAGVTQTPRYLIKTRGQQVTLSCSPISGHRSVSWYQQTPGQGLQFLFEYFSETQRNKGNFPGRFSGRQFSNSRSEMNVSTLELGDSALYLCASSFESAGYGYTFGSGTRLTVV.

This clone was recorded once. The chain links TRBV6-6 to TRBJ1-3; D not resolved. This CDR3 is 13 amino acids long. Between the trimmed V and J ends, which lost 5 bases and 2 bases, there was a span of 7 bases. From germline, CDR1 is MNHNY and CDR2 SVGAGI (reference sequence). CDR3 in amino acids: CASSGSPGNTIYF. In DNA form, the CDR3 reads TGTGCCAGCAGTGGATCCCCTGGAAACACCATATATTTT.

The chain couples TRBV29-1 to TRBJ1-1; D is possibly TRBD1 (5 bases). CDR1 and CDR2 (germline): SQVTM, ANQGSEA. With 4 bases removed from V and 0 bases from J, the gap between germline ends came to 9 bases. There are 13 residues in the CDR3. CDR3 amino acids: CSVGPGMNTEAFF. CDR3 bases: TGCAGCGTTGGGCCAGGGATGAACACTGAAGCTTTCTTT.

The chain has TRBV16 and TRBJ2-3; D unresolved. V lost 5 bases and J 4 bases, leaving 10 bases between the germline ends. CDR3 length: 13 residues. CDR1 and CDR2 (germline): KGHSY, FQNENV. The CDR3 DNA sequence: TGTGCCAGCAGCAAATGGGGTCCAGATACGCAGTATTTT. Its translation: CASSKWGPDTQYF.

J is TRBJ2-6 and V is TRBV2, with D perhaps given as TRBD1 or TRBD2 (5 bases each). CDR1 and CDR2 (germline): SNHLY, FYNNEI. The CDR3 totals 20 residues. Trimming pared 4 bases from V and 1 base from J, leaving 23 bases between. In DNA, the CDR3 is TGTGCCAGCAGTGCCGCAATGGGACCACAGGTCCAATCTGGGGCCAACGTCCTGACTTTC. It translates to CASSAAMGPQVQSGANVLTF.

The rearrangement links TRBV18 to TRBJ1-5, with D possibly being TRBD1 (5 bases). The CDR3 sequence is 14 residues long. The V end was cut by 3 bases, the J end by 7 bases, with 13 bases between. Germline values: CDR1 KGHSH, CDR2 LQKENI. CDR3 coding DNA: TGTGCCAGCTCACCGGCAGGGTTTTGGCAGCCCCAGCATTTT. It encodes CASSPAGFWQPQHF. Together with reference TRBV18 and TRBJ1-5, the CDR3 gives the full variable domain: NAGVMQNPRHLVRRRGQEARLRCSPMKGHSHVYWYRQLPEEGLKFMVYLQKENIIDESGMPKERFSAEFPKEGPSILRIQQVVRGDSAAYFCASSPAGFWQPQHFGDGTRLSIL.

DNA of the CDR3: TGTGCCAGTAGTATCGTACTGAGGGGCGAGCAGTACTTC. Protein sequence: CASSIVLRGEQYF. The rearrangement joins TRBV19 to TRBJ2-7, with D perhaps assigned TRBD1 or TRBD2 (5 bases each). This CDR3 is 13 amino acids long. Looked up from germline, CDR1 is LNHDA and CDR2 is SQIVND (reference sequence). Trimming shortened V by 3 bases and J by 6 bases, and 12 bases separated the two germline ends.

The chain has TRBV7-2 and TRBJ2-3, with D unclear. V shed 2 bases and J shed 2 bases, with 8 bases lying between them. The CDR3 length is 14 residues. CDR1 and CDR2 from the germline V gene are SGHTA and FQGNSA. The CDR3 sequence is CASSLRLLTDTQYF. CDR3 DNA: TGTGCCAGCAGCTTACGATTACTCACAGATACGCAGTATTTT.

The V call is TRBV19, the J call TRBJ1-2; D not certain. V lost 3 bases, J lost 0 bases, and 5 bases lay in between. This CDR3 is 13 amino acids long. CDR1 and CDR2 (germline): LNHDA, SQIVND (reference sequence). DNA of the CDR3: TGTGCCAGTAGTATGGGGTCTAACTATGGCTACACCTTC. It is translated as CASSMGSNYGYTF.

The chain links TRBV5-4 to TRBJ2-1; D is undetermined. In germline, CDR1 is SGHNT, CDR2 YYREEE (reference sequence). Trimming cost V 3 bases and J 6 bases, with 16 bases left between them. The CDR3 loop spans 15 amino acids. The CDR3 DNA reads TGTGCCAGCAGCTCCTACCAGAACACGTCCAATGAGCAGTTCTTC. Its translation: CASSSYQNTSNEQFF.

This sequence joins TRBV30 and TRBJ2-7, with 8 bases fitting TRBD2. The trim removed 3 bases at V and 4 bases at J, leaving 2 bases unmatched. The CDR3 loop spans 12 amino acids. Germline V gives CDR1 GTSNPN, CDR2 SVGIG (reference sequence). The CDR3, as DNA: TGTGCCTGGAGCCAGCGGGAGTACGAGCAGTACTTC. Protein product: CAWSQREYEQYF.

V and J are TRBV10-3 and TRBJ1-1; D is possibly TRBD1 (6 bases). Per germline, CDR1 ENHRY and CDR2 SYGVKD. V dropped 6 bases and J dropped 5 bases, with 13 bases sitting between them. The length of the CDR3 is 13 residues. The CDR3 nucleotides are TGTGCCATCAGGCAGGGGCTGGGAACTGAAGCTTTCTTT. It is translated as CAIRQGLGTEAFF.